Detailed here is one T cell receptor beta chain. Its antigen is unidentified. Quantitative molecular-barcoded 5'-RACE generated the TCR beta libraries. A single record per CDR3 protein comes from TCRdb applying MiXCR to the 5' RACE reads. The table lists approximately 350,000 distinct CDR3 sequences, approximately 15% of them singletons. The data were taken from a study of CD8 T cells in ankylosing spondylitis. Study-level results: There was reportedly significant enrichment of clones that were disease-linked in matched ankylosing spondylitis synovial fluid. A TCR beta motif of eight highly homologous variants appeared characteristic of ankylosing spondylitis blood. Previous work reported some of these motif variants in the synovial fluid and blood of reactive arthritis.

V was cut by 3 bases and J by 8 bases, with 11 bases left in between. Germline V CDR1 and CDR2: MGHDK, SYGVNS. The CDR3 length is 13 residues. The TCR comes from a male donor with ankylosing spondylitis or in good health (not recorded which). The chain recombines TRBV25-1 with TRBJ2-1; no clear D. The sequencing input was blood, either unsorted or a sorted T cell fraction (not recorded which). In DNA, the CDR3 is TGTGCCAGCAGTGAGTCACCACTCCATGAGCAGTTCTTC. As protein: CASSESPLHEQFF.